Listed below are T cell receptor beta chains from one sample, sequenced in a study of cytomegalovirus exposure and HLA in healthy donors. Generated by immunoSEQ multiplex PCR, the TCRdb table keeps only in-frame clones and is missing some. Counted here are roughly 140,000 clones, roughly 82% occurring once; the ten biggest clones make up around 6.1%. Sequencing was performed on PBMCs. Receptors were obtained from a man younger than 45 in good health and CMV-seropositive. Both conserved end residues are part of each CDR3.

V gene	J gene	CDR3 protein
TRBV5-1	TRBJ2-1	CASSLPPPGQGENNEQFF
TRBV19	TRBJ2-3	CASTAQGGTDTQYF
TRBV6-1	TRBJ1-4	CASSYDRAAEKLFF
TRBV4-1	TRBJ2-7	CASSLPGQGPDEQYF
TRBV2	TRBJ1-2	CASSGEGGSSDGYTF
TRBV6-1	TRBJ2-1	CASSAAQLAGPSSSYNEQFF
TRBV5-5	TRBJ2-5	CASIIVSGRQETQYF
TRBV7-2	TRBJ2-2	CASSPGYTEELFF
TRBV9	TRBJ2-7	CASSSTGAAAYEQYF
TRBV9	TRBJ1-6	CASSVEGGNSPLHF
TRBV11-3	TRBJ2-2	CASSSGRLTGELFF
TRBV30	TRBJ1-5	CAWSARESQPQHF
TRBV7-2	TRBJ2-2	CASSPRLAATGELFF
TRBV5-4	TRBJ1-6	CASSHPTGETSPLHF
TRBV28	TRBJ2-7	CASQSGSKDYEQYF
TRBV4-3	TRBJ2-6	CASSQDPTGNGANVLTF
TRBV7-9	TRBJ1-4	CASSLSRTNEKLFF
TRBV9	TRBJ2-7	CASSVAGGWDEQYF
TRBV7-8	TRBJ1-4	CASSWDRGGEKLFF
TRBV28	TRBJ2-5	CASNEGETQYF
TRBV11-3	TRBJ2-3	CASSPGLTDTDTQYF